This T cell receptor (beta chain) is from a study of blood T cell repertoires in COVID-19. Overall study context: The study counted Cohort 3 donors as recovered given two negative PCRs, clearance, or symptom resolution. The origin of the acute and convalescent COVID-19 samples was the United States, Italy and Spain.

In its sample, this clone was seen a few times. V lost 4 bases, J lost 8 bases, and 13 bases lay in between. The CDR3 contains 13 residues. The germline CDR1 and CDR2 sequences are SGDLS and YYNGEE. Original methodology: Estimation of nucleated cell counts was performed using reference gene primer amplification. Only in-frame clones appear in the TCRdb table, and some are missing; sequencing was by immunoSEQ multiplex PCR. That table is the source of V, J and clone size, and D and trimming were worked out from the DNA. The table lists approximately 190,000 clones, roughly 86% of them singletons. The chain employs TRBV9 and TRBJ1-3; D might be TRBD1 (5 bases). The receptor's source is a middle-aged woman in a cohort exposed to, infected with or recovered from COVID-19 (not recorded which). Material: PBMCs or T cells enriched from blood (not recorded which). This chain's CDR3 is CASSLGQPYTIYF. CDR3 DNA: TGTGCCAGCAGCCTCGGACAACCGTACACCATATATTTT. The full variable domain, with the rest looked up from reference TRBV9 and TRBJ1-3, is DSGVTQTPKHLITATGQRVTLRCSPRSGDLSVYWYQQSLDQGLQFLIQYYNGEERAKGNILERFSAQQFPDLHSELNLSSLELGDSALYFCASSLGQPYTIYFGEGSWLTVV.